Listed below are T cell receptor beta chains from one sample, sequenced in a study of blood T cell repertoires in COVID-19. This table comes from immunoSEQ multiplex PCR, and its TCRdb copy is limited to in-frame clones, with some not included. The repertoire consists of over 80,000 clones, with roughly nine tenths occurring once and the leading ten covering over 9%. Sample: peripheral blood. Receptor source: a man aged 50 to 60 with acute or convalescent COVID-19. The CDR3 runs from the conserved cysteine through the conserved F or W. A D gene is named only where the DNA matches it firmly. Expanded clones are given a class, and other clones once, few, many or no size at all.

TRBJ1-2 | NA | TRBD1 | TRBV10-2 | CASMLGQGSYGYTF | TGCGCCAGCATGCTGGGACAGGGGAGCTATGGCTACACCTTC
TRBJ2-7 | NA | TRBD2 | TRBV5-8 | CASSLAPSGGYEQYF | TGTGCCAGCAGCTTGGCCCCTAGCGGAGGTTACGAGCAGTACTTC
TRBJ2-5 | NA | NA | TRBV5-1 | CASSFGGPQETQYF | TGCGCCAGCAGCTTTGGGGGCCCCCAAGAGACCCAGTACTTC
TRBJ2-2 | NA | NA | TRBV21-1 | CASSKVNRGANTGELFF | TGTGCCAGCAGCAAAGTTAACAGGGGGGCGAACACCGGGGAGCTGTTTTTT
TRBJ1-2 | NA | TRBD1 | TRBV5-1 | CASSSGQGGYTF | TGCGCCAGCAGCTCGGGACAGGGAGGCTACACCTTC
TRBJ1-4 | NA | NA | TRBV18 | CASSPRGATNEKLFF | TGTGCCAGCTCACCACGTGGAGCAACTAATGAAAAACTGTTTTTT
TRBJ2-1 | NA | TRBD2 | TRBV30 | CAWSVIGASGANEQFF | TGTGCCTGGAGTGTAATTGGGGCTAGCGGGGCTAATGAGCAGTTCTTC
TRBJ2-3 | NA | NA | TRBV2 | CASSEATEVDTQYF | TGTGCCAGCAGTGAAGCGACTGAGGTAGATACGCAGTATTTT
TRBJ2-3 | NA | TRBD2 | TRBV6-5 | CASSYAGGTSTDTQYF | TGTGCCAGCAGTTACGCGGGGGGGACTAGCACAGATACGCAGTATTTT
TRBJ2-1 | NA | TRBD2 | TRBV29-1 | CSVAGTSGILNEQFF | TGCAGCGTTGCGGGGACTAGCGGGATCCTCAATGAGCAGTTCTTC
TRBJ2-1 | NA | TRBD2 | TRBV6-5 | CACGTSSYNEQFF | TGTGCCTGCGGGACTAGCTCCTACAATGAGCAGTTCTTC
TRBJ1-6 | NA | NA | TRBV18 | CASSLDRPNSPLHF | TGTGCCAGCTCACTCGACAGACCTAATTCACCCCTCCACTTT
TRBJ1-3 | once | TRBD1 | TRBV12-5 | CASGTGAAGNTIYF | TGTGCTAGTGGTACAGGGGCAGCCGGAAACACCATATATTTT
TRBJ1-1 | NA | NA | TRBV6-1 | CASSDQGLSGMNTEAFF | TGTGCCAGCAGTGATCAGGGACTCTCTGGGATGAACACTGAAGCTTTCTTT